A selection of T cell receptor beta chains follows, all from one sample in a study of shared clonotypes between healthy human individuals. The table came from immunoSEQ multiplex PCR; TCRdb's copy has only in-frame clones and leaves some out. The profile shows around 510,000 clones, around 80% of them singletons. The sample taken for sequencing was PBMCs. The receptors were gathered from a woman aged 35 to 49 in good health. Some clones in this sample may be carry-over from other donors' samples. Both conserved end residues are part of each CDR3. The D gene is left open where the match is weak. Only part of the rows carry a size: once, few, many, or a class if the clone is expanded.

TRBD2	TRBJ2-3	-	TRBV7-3	CASSPRAAGGPVGADTQYF	TGTGCCAGCAGCCCCCGGGCAGCGGGAGGGCCGGTTGGTGCAGATACGCAGTATTTT
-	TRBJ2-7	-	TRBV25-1	CASSAKGYEQYF	TGTGCCAGCAGTGCAAAGGGTTACGAGCAGTACTTC
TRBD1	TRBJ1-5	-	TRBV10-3	CASSYQDRGNNQPQHF	TGTGCCAGCAGTTATCAGGACAGGGGAAACAATCAGCCCCAGCATTTT
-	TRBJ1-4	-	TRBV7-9	CASSLLGINEKLFF	TGTGCCAGCAGCTTATTGGGGATTAATGAGAAACTGTTTTTT
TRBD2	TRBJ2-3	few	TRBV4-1	CASSLSGRGEDTQYF	TGCGCCAGCAGCCTTAGCGGGAGGGGAGAAGATACGCAGTATTTT
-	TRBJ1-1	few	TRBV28	CASRGLGTEAFF	TGTGCCAGCAGGGGGCTTGGAACTGAAGCTTTCTTT
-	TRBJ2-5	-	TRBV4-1	CASSQDGGLQETQYF	TGCGCCAGCAGCCAAGATGGGGGACTCCAAGAGACCCAGTACTTC
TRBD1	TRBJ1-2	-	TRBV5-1	CASSRGTGSDFYGYTF	TGCGCCAGCAGCAGGGGGACAGGGTCCGACTTCTATGGCTACACCTTC
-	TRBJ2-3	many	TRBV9	CASSVAISTDTQYF	TGTGCCAGCAGCGTAGCGATTAGCACAGATACGCAGTATTTT
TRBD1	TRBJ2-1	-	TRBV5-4	CASSMDRGTHNEQFF	TGTGCCAGCAGCATGGACAGGGGGACTCACAATGAGCAGTTCTTC
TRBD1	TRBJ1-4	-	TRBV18	CASSPGQGNEKLFF	TGTGCCAGCTCTCCGGGACAGGGTAATGAAAAACTGTTTTTT
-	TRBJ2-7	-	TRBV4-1	CASSQVVPEGYEQYF	TGCGCCAGCAGCCAAGTAGTCCCGGAGGGCTACGAGCAGTACTTC
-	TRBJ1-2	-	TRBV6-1	CASSEAQANYGYTF	TGTGCCAGCAGTGAAGCACAGGCGAACTATGGCTACACCTTC
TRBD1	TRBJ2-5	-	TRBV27	CASRGLDRGHETQYF	TGTGCCAGCAGGGGCCTCGACAGGGGGCACGAGACCCAGTACTTC
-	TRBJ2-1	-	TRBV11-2	CASSLDRGHEQFF	TGTGCCAGCAGCTTAGATCGGGGCCATGAGCAGTTCTTC
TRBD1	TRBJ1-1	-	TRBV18	CASSRSGQGAAEAFF	TGTGCCAGCTCACGAAGTGGACAGGGGGCGGCTGAAGCTTTCTTT
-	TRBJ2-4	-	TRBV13	CASSLARQGRNIQYF	TGTGCCAGCAGCTTGGCTAGGCAGGGCAGGAACATTCAGTACTTC